The 25 T cell receptor beta chains given below trace back to one sample, sequenced in a study of vaccination effects on CD4 cells after COVID-19. Under the ViraFEST assay, PBMC were stimulated with viral peptide pools so that antigen-specific CD4+ T cells expanded. Sequencing was performed afterwards. It was after nine to ten days of culture that CD4+ T cells were isolated. Vaccinees lacked prior SARS-CoV-2 infection and tested negative for nucleocapsid antibodies. TCRdb keeps only in-frame clones here, not all; method: immunoSEQ multiplex PCR. The sample includes roughly 33,000 clones, roughly 72% of them seen just once. These TCRs are of unknown antigen specificity. The sequencing here drew on CD4+ T cells from PBMCs cultured with HCoV-OC43 spike peptides, taken before COVID-19 vaccination. The subset is: HCoV-OC43 spike overlapping peptide pool stimulation. These receptors came from a human donor who received a COVID-19 vaccine.

The V call is TRBV25-1, the J call TRBJ1-5; 8 bases agree with TRBD1. Trimming at V came to 6 bases and at J to 4 bases, leaving 5 bases not matched to a gene. The CDR3 extends over 14 amino acids. Looked up from germline, CDR1 is MGHDK and CDR2 is SYGVNS. CDR3 in amino acids: CASSQTGENQPQHF. The CDR3 DNA reads as TGTGCCAGCAGCCAGACAGGGGAGAATCAGCCCCAGCATTTT.

This sequence joins TRBV5-1 and TRBJ2-2; TRBD2 matches at 7 bases. The CDR3 has 15 residues. The J segment lost 1 base and the V segment lost 5 bases, leaving 5 bases of the junction unmatched. CDR1 and CDR2 from the germline V gene are SGHRS and YFSETQ. The CDR3: CASRLWGGNTGELFF. In DNA form, the CDR3 reads TGCGCCAGCAGGCTATGGGGGGGGAACACCGGGGAGCTGTTTTTT.

This clone came up once. This chain uses TRBV4-3 with TRBJ2-3, with D tentatively TRBD2 (6 bases). CDR1 and CDR2 (germline): LGHNA, YSLEER. CDR3 length: 17 residues. V gave up 0 bases and J gave up 5 bases, with 18 bases separating them. CDR3 in amino acids: CASSQEFSSTGVDTQYF. CDR3 nucleotide sequence: TGCGCCAGCAGCCAAGAGTTTTCGAGTACGGGGGTAGATACGCAGTATTTT.

The V call is TRBV27, the J call TRBJ2-7; D is unresolved. V gave up 2 bases and J gave up 3 bases, with 5 bases separating them. This CDR3 spans 12 amino acids. CDR1 is MNHEY and CDR2 is SMNVEV in the germline V gene (reference sequence). CDR3 bases: TGTGCCAGCAGTTTAGTAGGCTACGAGCAGTACTTC. The encoded protein is CASSLVGYEQYF.

The rearrangement uses TRBV7-2 and TRBJ2-3, with 7 bases matching TRBD2. CDR1 is SGHTA, CDR2 FQGNSA, per germline. The CDR3 loop spans 14 amino acids. The junction had 6 bases not matched to a gene; V was cut back by 6 bases and J by 3 bases. Here the CDR3 reads CASRAGRATDTQYF. CDR3 nucleotide sequence: TGTGCCAGCAGGGCAGGGAGGGCAACAGATACGCAGTATTTT.

In this sample, this clone turned up once. V is TRBV6-5 and J is TRBJ2-7; D might be TRBD1 or TRBD2, each matching 5 bases. Germline V gene sequence: CDR1 MNHEY, CDR2 SVGAGI. V dropped 5 bases and J dropped 2 bases, with 13 bases sitting between them. CDR3 length: 14 amino acids. The CDR3, as DNA: TGTGCCAGCAGTCCCCGGGACGGTGCCTACGAGCAGTACTTC. Translated, it gives CASSPRDGAYEQYF.

This chain connects TRBV2 to TRBJ1-3; maybe TRBD1 (5 bases). V lost 3 bases and J lost 1, with 13 bases in between. This CDR3 contains 16 residues. Germline V lookup: CDR1 SNHLY, CDR2 FYNNEI. The CDR3 DNA follows: TGTGCCAGCAGTGAGGTCCCCCAGGGATCTGGAAACACCATATATTTT. This sequence encodes CASSEVPQGSGNTIYF.

The chain uses TRBV4-3 and TRBJ1-5; D remains ambiguous. V was clipped by 1 base and J by 4 bases, with 8 bases between them. CDR1 is LGHNA and CDR2 is YSLEER in the germline V gene. The CDR3 has 14 residues. The CDR3 is CASSQAFHNQPQHF. For the CDR3, the DNA is TGCGCCAGCAGCCAAGCCTTCCATAATCAGCCCCAGCATTTT.

This clone was seen only a few times. This rearrangement joins TRBV11-2 to TRBJ2-7, with D perhaps TRBD2 (6 bases). The CDR3 spans 15 residues. In germline, CDR1 is SGHAT, CDR2 FQNNGV. V was cut by 2 bases and J by 7 bases, with 18 bases left in between. The CDR3 region is CASSLSGHLRGEQYF. CDR3 bases: TGTGCCAGCAGCTTATCCGGACATCTACGGGGGGAGCAGTACTTC.

Only a few counts were recorded for this clone. The chain joins TRBV3-1 (or the pseudogene TRBV3-2) to TRBJ2-2; D unresolved. The germline gives CDR1 LGHDT, CDR2 YNNKEL (reference sequence). CDR3 length: 13 amino acids. V lost 4 bases to trimming and J lost 7 bases, with 10 bases between them. CDR3 coding DNA: TGTGCCAGCAGCCTCATGGGCGACGGGGAGCTGTTTTTT. Translating it yields CASSLMGDGELFF.

The J gene is TRBJ2-2, the V gene TRBV5-4; D could derive from TRBD1 or TRBD2 (5 bases each). This CDR3 has 14 residues. Trimming removed 4 bases at V and 7 bases at J, with 14 bases between. Germline V gene data show CDR1 as SGHNT and CDR2 as YYREEE (reference sequence). CDR3 region: CASSPGPPIGELFF. The CDR3 DNA sequence: TGTGCCAGCAGCCCGGGACCTCCCATCGGGGAGCTGTTTTTT.

The chain is built from TRBV11-2 and TRBJ1-3; D unresolved. The CDR3 runs to 12 residues. Trimming took 4 bases from V and 5 from J, leaving 6 bases between them. Germline loops: CDR1 SGHAT, CDR2 FQNNGV. The CDR3 reads CASSSNRNTIYF. Written as DNA, the CDR3 is TGTGCCAGCAGCTCTAACCGAAACACCATATATTTT.

The chain employs TRBV5-4 and TRBJ2-7, with 13 bases aligning to TRBD2. CDR3 length equals 16 residues. Losses at the gene ends were 4 bases for V and 0 bases for J; bases not matched to a gene: 4. Germline V gene sequence: CDR1 SGHNT, CDR2 YYREEE (reference sequence). This CDR3 reads CASSATSGRFSYEQYF. CDR3 nucleotides: TGTGCCAGCAGCGCGACTAGCGGGAGGTTCTCCTACGAGCAGTACTTC.

This clone was seen ten or more times. Sequence at one end of the junction differs from germline and may be a read error. This chain uses TRBV5-1 with TRBJ1-2; 7 nucleotides agree with TRBD1. The germline gives CDR1 SGHRS, CDR2 YFSETQ. The CDR3 spans 13 residues. The CDR3 nucleotides read TGCGCCAGCAGCTTGGAGAACAGGGGCCTTTCCTTCTTC. It encodes CASSLENRGLSFF.

This clone has only a few counts. The rearrangement joins TRBV18 to TRBJ1-1; possibly TRBD1 for D (6 bases). The CDR3 is 12 residues long. CDR1 is KGHSH and CDR2 is LQKENI in the germline V gene. V was cut by 6 bases and J by 8 bases, with 13 bases left in between. CDR3 in amino acids: CASSRPQGEAFF. The CDR3 DNA reads as TGTGCCAGCTCTCGCCCCCAGGGGGAAGCTTTCTTT.

The chain has TRBV28 and TRBJ2-5, with TRBD1 identical over 9 bases. This CDR3 contains 13 residues. Unmatched junction bases numbered 2, after V lost 5 bases and J lost 4 bases. Per germline, CDR1 MDHEN and CDR2 SYDVKM. CDR3 bases: TGTGCCAGCAGTGGGACAGGGAGAGAGACCCAGTACTTC. Protein sequence: CASSGTGRETQYF.

J is TRBJ1-6 and V is TRBV18, with 9 bases aligning to TRBD1. The CDR3 consists of 17 residues. Unmatched junction bases numbered 6, after V lost 6 bases and J lost 0 bases. Germline V gene data show CDR1 as KGHSH and CDR2 as LQKENI. CDR3 sequence reads: CASSPGQGNSYNSPLHF. For the CDR3, the DNA is TGTGCCAGCTCCCCCGGACAGGGGAACTCCTATAATTCACCCCTCCACTTT.

CDR3 in DNA: TGCAGCGTTGAGCTCTTGGGCCCCGATTCACCCCTCCACTTT. Its translation is CSVELLGPDSPLHF. The V and J genes are TRBV29-1 and TRBJ1-6; no definite D call. The V and J ends lost 3 bases and 8 bases respectively, with 14 bases between them. CDR1 and CDR2 from the germline V gene are SQVTM and ANQGSEA. The CDR3 totals 14 residues.

V is TRBV6-5 and J is TRBJ1-3; D remains ambiguous. The CDR3 has 15 amino acids. Trimming shortened V by 0 bases and J by 4 bases, and 10 bases separated the two germline ends. Germline V CDR1 and CDR2: MNHEY, SVGAGI. CDR3 coding DNA: TGTGCCAGCAGTTACTCGGATCTCCCGGGAAACACCATATATTTT. Residues: CASSYSDLPGNTIYF.

This clone was counted a few times. The chain employs TRBV30 and TRBJ2-1; the D gene is possibly TRBD2 (6 bases). Germline assignment: CDR1 GTSNPN and CDR2 SVGIG (reference sequence). V shed 0 bases and J shed 8 bases, with 11 bases lying between them. CDR3 length: 13 amino acids. The CDR3 reads CAWSVLAPYEQFF. In DNA, the CDR3 is TGTGCCTGGAGTGTACTAGCTCCATATGAGCAGTTCTTC.

The genes are TRBV6-5 and TRBJ2-1; 8 bases are a match to TRBD1. V shed 7 bases, J shed 7 bases, and the junction held 12 bases outside the gene matches. This CDR3 region has 15 residues. The germline V gene has CDR1 MNHEY and CDR2 SVGAGI. The CDR3 DNA reads TGTGCCAGCAATTCTCGGGACAGGCCTTTGAATGAGCAGTTCTTC. Translated, it gives CASNSRDRPLNEQFF.

The chain is built from TRBV3-1 (or the pseudogene TRBV3-2) and TRBJ2-2; TRBD2 agrees at 7 bases. V was clipped by 6 bases and J by 4 bases; unmatched bases: 5. The CDR3 is 14 amino acids. CDR1 LGHDT and CDR2 YNNKEL come from the germline V gene (reference sequence). The chain's CDR3 is CASRLSSGTGELFF. Here the CDR3 DNA reads TGTGCCAGCAGACTTTCTAGCGGCACCGGGGAGCTGTTTTTT.

The rearrangement uses TRBV7-2 and TRBJ2-5; the match to TRBD2 covers 14 bases. The CDR3 sequence is 18 residues long. The V and J ends lost 5 bases and 4 bases, in that order; junction bases with no gene match: 12. Germline V gives CDR1 SGHTA, CDR2 FQGNSA. The CDR3 region has the DNA TGTGCCAGCAGCCCTCAATTGACTAGCGGGGGGGCCCCAGAGACCCAGTACTTC. This translates into CASSPQLTSGGAPETQYF. The whole variable domain, filled in from reference TRBV7-2 and TRBJ2-5, reads GAGVSQSPSNKVTEKGKDVELRCDPISGHTALYWYRQSLGQGLEFLIYFQGNSAPDKSGLPSDRFSAERTGGSVSTLTIQRTQQEDSAVYLCASSPQLTSGGAPETQYFGPGTRLLVL.

CDR3 loop: CAIGRGAPYEQYF. CDR3 sequence (DNA): TGTGCCATAGGCCGGGGGGCCCCGTACGAGCAGTACTTC. The chain employs TRBV30 and TRBJ2-7; D is possibly TRBD2 (7 bases). CDR1 and CDR2 from the germline V gene are GTSNPN and SVGIG (reference sequence). This CDR3 comprises 13 residues. Deletions cut 8 bases from V and 4 bases from J, with 18 bases between.

This rearrangement joins TRBV7-9 to TRBJ2-3, with D uncertain. Trimming left V 5 bases short and J 1 base short, with 7 bases between. The CDR3 is 13 amino acids. Germline-derived CDR1 and CDR2 are SEHNR and FQNEAQ (reference sequence). CDR3 protein: CASSLVGTDTQYF. The CDR3 DNA sequence: TGTGCCAGCAGCCTGGTTGGCACAGATACGCAGTATTTT.